These 6 T cell receptor beta chains were all obtained from the same sample, sequenced in a study of neurological immune-mediated disorders. Using its own MiXCR run on the 5' RACE reads, TCRdb lists one record per CDR3 protein. The table lists some 60,000 distinct CDR3 sequences, approximately 3.7% of them singletons. Sequencing input: PBMCs. The receptors come from a woman aged 45-65 years with multiple sclerosis.

This clonotype has a count of ten or more. CDR3 coding DNA: TGTGCCAGCACCCTACTGTTCCCGGGAAGGGAGACCCAGTACTTC. This gives the protein CASTLLFPGRETQYF. The rearrangement joins TRBV12-3 or TRBV12-4 to TRBJ2-5, with D maybe TRBD2 (5 bases). V lost 7 bases to trimming and J lost 5 bases, with 20 bases between them. The CDR3 is made up of 15 amino acids.

This clonotype is medium-sized (0.01 to 0.1%). The chain joins TRBV20-1 to TRBJ2-3; 11 bases are a match to TRBD2. The CDR3 runs 15 residues. Germline V lookup: CDR1 DFQATT, CDR2 SNEGSKA (reference sequence). V lost 2 bases and J lost 3; bases outside the gene matches: 4. CDR3 nucleotides: TGCAGTGCTAGACTACTAGCGGGAGAAACAGATACGCAGTATTTT. Encoded protein: CSARLLAGETDTQYF.

This clonotype appeared many times. This chain uses TRBV20-1 with TRBJ2-7; 10 bases align to TRBD2. The germline CDR1 and CDR2 sequences are DFQATT and SNEGSKA (reference sequence). With V trimmed by 6 bases and J by 3 bases, 11 bases remained unmatched. The CDR3 is 15 amino acids. The CDR3 sequence: CSAILLAGFDYEQYF. CDR3 nucleotides: TGCAGTGCGATCTTACTAGCGGGATTTGACTACGAGCAGTACTTC.

This clonotype has a count of ten or more. The V gene is TRBV12-3 or TRBV12-4, the J gene TRBJ2-7; no clear D. Trimming shortened V by 6 bases and J by 3 bases, and 12 bases separated the two germline ends. The CDR3 has 13 residues. CDR3 loop: CASRRTVRYEQYF. The CDR3 bases are TGTGCCAGCAGGAGAACGGTCCGCTACGAGCAGTACTTC.

This clonotype has only a few counts. This chain connects TRBV5-4 to TRBJ2-7; either TRBD1 or TRBD2 may fit D (5 bases each). The CDR3 totals 14 residues. CDR1 is SGHNT, CDR2 YYREEE, per germline (reference sequence). Trimming took 2 bases from V and 5 from J, leaving 14 bases between them. CDR3 amino acids: CASSFRDLSHEQYF. DNA for the CDR3: TGTGCCAGCAGCTTCCGGGACCTGAGCCACGAGCAGTACTTC.

This clonotype was observed a handful of times. Because the CDR3 is missing its conserved closing phenylalanine or tryptophan, this is likely a read error. The rearrangement links TRBV3-1 to TRBJ1-2; no clear D. In germline, CDR1 is LGHDT, CDR2 YNNKEL (reference sequence). Trimming stripped 3 bases from V and 7 bases from J, with 9 bases between. CDR3 length equals 12 residues. Here the CDR3 reads CASSQSISGYTN. DNA of the CDR3: TGTGCCAGCAGCCAGAGTATCTCTGGCTACACCAAC.